This T cell receptor beta chain is from a study of T cell changes during pregnancy in multiple sclerosis. The assay was immunoSEQ multiplex PCR, and TCRdb's table has in-frame clones only and misses some. The sample contains around 48,000 clones, 88% of which appear only once. The source material was CD4+ T cells from peripheral blood mononuclear cells, sampled in the second trimester of pregnancy. This TCR was recovered from a female donor with multiple sclerosis, enrolled in a pregnancy study.

The CDR3 is CASSWRDTGELFF. The CDR3 bases are TGTGCCAGCAGTTGGAGGGACACCGGGGAGCTGTTTTTT. The chain employs TRBV6-5 and TRBJ2-2; maybe TRBD2 (6 bases). The V end lost 4 bases, the J end lost 3 bases, and 6 bases lay between the germline ends. The CDR3 totals 13 residues. Germline CDR1 MNHEY, CDR2 SVGAGI.